Below are 21 T cell receptor beta chains sequenced from a single sample in a study of shared clonotypes between healthy human individuals. Assay: immunoSEQ multiplex PCR; the TCRdb copy retains only in-frame clones and omits some. The sample includes just under 350,000 clones, around 70% of them seen just once. The specimen was memory CD4+ T cells sorted from blood. The subset was: CD45RA-negative fraction. The receptors shown here come from a man between 25 and 39 years old in good health.

There are many counts of this clone. This rearrangement joins TRBV11-3 to TRBJ1-1; D remains unclear. Per the germline V gene, CDR1 is SGHNT and CDR2 is YENEEA. The CDR3 runs to 13 residues. V was cut by 5 bases and J by 1 base, with 8 bases left in between. DNA of the CDR3: TGTGCCAGCAGCATAGGCAAGAACACTGAAGCTTTCTTT. It specifies CASSIGKNTEAFF.

J is TRBJ2-3 and V is TRBV27; D gene unclear. Germline CDR1 MNHEY, CDR2 SMNVEV (reference sequence). Trimming removed 0 bases from V and 2 bases from J, with 12 bases in between. CDR3 length: 16 residues. The CDR3 is CASSLSVPRATDTQYF. For the CDR3, the DNA is TGTGCCAGCAGTTTATCTGTTCCCCGCGCCACAGATACGCAGTATTTT.

The chain employs TRBV5-1 and TRBJ2-7, with 12 bases fitting TRBD1. J gave up 5 bases and V 4 bases, and 4 bases lay outside the gene matches. This CDR3 is 14 amino acids long. Germline CDR1 SGHRS, CDR2 YFSETQ. The DNA for the CDR3 is TGCGCCAGCAGCACGGGACAGGGGGCTAACGAGCAGTACTTC. Its protein product is CASSTGQGANEQYF.

The chain combines TRBV30 with TRBJ2-7, with 13 bases that match TRBD2. V was clipped by 5 bases and J by 1 base; unmatched bases: 11. This CDR3 contains 17 residues. CDR1 GTSNPN and CDR2 SVGIG come from the germline V gene (reference sequence). The chain's CDR3 is CAWLRTSGRIESYEQYF. DNA for the CDR3: TGTGCCTGGTTGCGGACTAGCGGGAGAATAGAATCCTACGAGCAGTACTTC. The full variable domain, with the rest looked up from reference TRBV30 and TRBJ2-7, is SQTIHQWPATLVQPVGSPLSLECTVEGTSNPNLYWYRQAAGRGLQLLFYSVGIGQISSEVPQNLSASRPQDRQFILSSKKLLLSDSGFYLCAWLRTSGRIESYEQYFGPGTRLTVT.

This clone was seen only once. The CDR3 is CASSEEGTAKNIQYF. The CDR3 DNA follows: TGTGCCAGCAGTGAGGAAGGGACGGCCAAAAACATTCAGTACTTC. The chain employs TRBV2 and TRBJ2-4; D is possibly TRBD1 or TRBD2 (5 bases each). Trimming left V 3 bases short and J 1 base short, with 10 bases between. This CDR3 comprises 15 residues. The germline CDR1 and CDR2 sequences are SNHLY and FYNNEI.

On this clone: One junction end does not reproduce the germline sequence, and a read error may be involved. V and J are TRBV6-1 and TRBJ2-7, with 8 bases lining up with TRBD1. Germline-derived CDR1 and CDR2 are MNHNS and SASEGT. The CDR3 is 13 amino acids. CDR3 loop: CASSEAYGQGVFF. CDR3 coding DNA: TGTGCCAGCAGTGAAGCGTATGGACAGGGTGTTTTCTTC.

This rearrangement joins TRBV5-6 to TRBJ1-2; tentative D call: TRBD1 (5 bases). Per the germline V gene, CDR1 is SGHDT and CDR2 is YYEEEE. Trimming removed 7 bases from V and 2 bases from J, with 15 bases in between. The CDR3 covers 14 residues. The CDR3 here is CASHGGVGNYGYTF. For the CDR3, the DNA is TGTGCCAGCCACGGGGGGGTTGGAAACTATGGCTACACCTTC.

The rearrangement links TRBV27 to TRBJ2-1, with D maybe TRBD1 (5 bases). This CDR3 region has 16 residues. Trimming took 6 bases from V and 7 from J, leaving 22 bases between them. The germline V gene encodes CDR1 MNHEY and CDR2 SMNVEV (reference sequence). For the CDR3, the DNA is TGTGCCAGCAGCAACCTCCAGGGTCGCGGTGGGAATGAGCAGTTCTTC. Translated, it gives CASSNLQGRGGNEQFF.

In this sample, this clone turned up a few times. The V call is TRBV28, the J call TRBJ2-7, with D perhaps matching TRBD1 or TRBD2 (5 bases each). Germline assignment: CDR1 MDHEN and CDR2 SYDVKM. This CDR3 comprises 18 residues. Trimming cost V 6 bases and J 3 bases, with 27 bases left between them. The CDR3 region has the DNA TGTGCCAGCAGGGAAACGTGGACCTGGAGAGGGGATAGCTACGAGCAGTACTTC. Protein sequence: CASRETWTWRGDSYEQYF.

The rearrangement links TRBV7-8 to TRBJ2-1; D might be TRBD2 (5 bases). V was trimmed by 5 bases and J by 9 bases, leaving 17 bases between them. This CDR3 contains 14 residues. Germline-derived CDR1 and CDR2 are SGHVS and FQNEAQ. The CDR3, as DNA: TGTGCCAGCAGCCCCAACTACCGGACTGCTGAGCAGTTCTTC. Translation: CASSPNYRTAEQFF.

The chain carries TRBV2 and TRBJ2-7; the match to TRBD2 covers 8 bases. Germline CDR1 is SNHLY and CDR2 is FYNNEI. The CDR3 covers 13 residues. After removal of 8 bases from V and 6 bases from J, the junction contained 9 bases not matched to a gene. This chain's CDR3 is CASGGGRRFEQYF. For the CDR3, the DNA is TGTGCCAGCGGAGGCGGGAGGAGGTTCGAGCAGTACTTC. The full variable domain, in which reference TRBV2 and TRBJ2-7 provide the parts outside the CDR3, is EPEVTQTPSHQVTQMGQEVILRCVPISNHLYFYWYRQILGQKVEFLVSFYNNEISEKSEIFDDQFSVERPDGSNFTLKIRSTKLEDSAMYFCASGGGRRFEQYFGPGTRLTVT.

V gene TRBV7-5 combines with J gene TRBJ2-1. TRBV7-5 is reported as a pseudogene. The CDR3 is made up of 15 amino acids. CDR3 region: CVRSAGATEFNEQFF. The CDR3, as DNA: TGTGTCAGAAGCGCCGGGGCTACGGAATTCAATGAGCAGTTCTTC.

In the case of this clone: This sample also contains other DNA sequences that code for the same CDR3. The V gene is TRBV9, the J gene TRBJ2-2; no firm D call. Trimming removed 0 bases at V and 1 base at J, with 7 bases between. The CDR3 is 15 amino acids. From germline, CDR1 is SGDLS and CDR2 YYNGEE. CDR3 coding DNA: TGTGCCAGCAGCGTAGGCGGATTGAACACCGGGGAGCTGTTTTTT. Translating gives CASSVGGLNTGELFF. Supplemented by reference TRBV9 and TRBJ2-2, the full variable domain reads DSGVTQTPKHLITATGQRVTLRCSPRSGDLSVYWYQQSLDQGLQFLIQYYNGEERAKGNILERFSAQQFPDLHSELNLSSLELGDSALYFCASSVGGLNTGELFFGEGSRLTVL.

The V and J genes are TRBV7-9 and TRBJ1-6; 9 positions match TRBD1. The CDR3 is made up of 14 amino acids. The V and J ends lost 4 bases and 9 bases, in that order; junction bases with no gene match: 4. Germline loops: CDR1 SEHNR, CDR2 FQNEAQ (reference sequence). The CDR3 is CASSSDRGFSPLHF. Written as DNA, the CDR3 is TGTGCCAGCAGCTCCGACAGGGGGTTTTCACCCCTCCACTTT.

The genes are TRBV27 and TRBJ2-7; 11 bases are shared with TRBD2. This CDR3 contains 16 residues. Germline V gene data show CDR1 as MNHEY and CDR2 as SMNVEV (reference sequence). J lost 2 bases, V lost 2 bases, and 5 bases had no gene match. CDR3 coding DNA: TGTGCCAGCAGTTTAGTCGGGACTAGCGGAGCCTACGAGCAGTACTTC. Amino acid sequence: CASSLVGTSGAYEQYF.

The rearrangement links TRBV27 to TRBJ2-2; 7 bases map to TRBD1. The V gene end was trimmed by 5 bases and the J gene end by 6 bases; junction bases not matched to a gene: 12. Germline V lookup: CDR1 MNHEY, CDR2 SMNVEV (reference sequence). There are 16 residues in the CDR3. CDR3 bases: TGTGCCAGCAGTCCAGAATTCAGACAGGGCGCCGGGGAGCTGTTTTTT. Translated: CASSPEFRQGAGELFF.

The genes are TRBV7-7 and TRBJ2-1; TRBD1 agrees at 9 bases. This CDR3 has 13 residues. V trimming: 4 bases; J trimming: 9 bases; junction bases outside the gene matches: 4. The germline V gene has CDR1 SSHAT and CDR2 FNYEAQ (reference sequence). The CDR3 protein is CASSYTGGSEQFF. The CDR3, as DNA: TGTGCCAGCAGCTACACAGGGGGCAGTGAGCAGTTCTTC.

This sequence joins TRBV19 and TRBJ1-2, with 9 nucleotides matching TRBD1. The V gene's germline CDR1 is LNHDA and CDR2 SQIVND (reference sequence). The CDR3 has 18 residues. Trimming cost V 6 bases and J 2 bases; bases outside gene matches: 16. The CDR3 bases are TGTGCCAGTAGAGTGTCCGGGACAGGGAGTATGAAGAACTATGGCTACACCTTC. The encoded protein is CASRVSGTGSMKNYGYTF.

This rearrangement joins TRBV5-1 to TRBJ2-7; 11 nucleotides align to TRBD1. This CDR3 spans 15 amino acids. CDR1 and CDR2 from the germline V gene are SGHRS and YFSETQ. J was trimmed by 4 bases and V by 5 bases; bases with no gene match: 8. The CDR3, as DNA: TGCGCCAGCAGATATGGACAGGGGGCTTTATACGAGCAGTACTTC. This codes for CASRYGQGALYEQYF.

The gene calls are TRBV5-1 and TRBJ2-7; 7 positions agree with TRBD2. The CDR3 length is 16 residues. Germline V lookup: CDR1 SGHRS, CDR2 YFSETQ. V lost 0 bases and J lost 4; bases outside the gene matches: 10. The CDR3 DNA sequence: TGCGCCAGCAGCTTGGATGGTTCTAGCGGCCTATACGAGCAGTACTTC. It specifies CASSLDGSSGLYEQYF. The variable domain in full, with the rest retrieved from reference TRBV5-1 and TRBJ2-7, is KAGVTQTPRYLIKTRGQQVTLSCSPISGHRSVSWYQQTPGQGLQFLFEYFSETQRNKGNFPGRFSGRQFSNSRSEMNVSTLELGDSALYLCASSLDGSSGLYEQYFGPGTRLTVT.

The table lists this clone with a few counts. The chain uses TRBV10-2 and TRBJ2-7, with a possible D match to TRBD2 (5 bases). CDR1 and CDR2 from the germline V gene are WSHSY and SAAADI. The V and J ends lost 3 bases and 3 bases respectively, with 15 bases between them. The CDR3 has 15 amino acids. CDR3 nucleotide sequence: TGCGCCAGCAGTGAAAAGGGAGCACTTGGCTACGAGCAGTACTTC. Its protein is CASSEKGALGYEQYF.